This is a list of T cell receptor beta chains from one sample in a study of cytomegalovirus exposure and HLA in healthy donors. TCRdb's table, derived via immunoSEQ multiplex PCR, lists solely in-frame clones and lacks some. The sample has over 100,000 clones, just under 75% seen once. Input material: PBMCs. The receptor source for this set is a man aged 35-49 years in good health and CMV-seropositive. Each CDR3 is given with its conserved first and last residue. Fields, in order: V gene, CDR3 protein.

TRBV6-5 CASSYSTRVSTGELFF
TRBV4-2 CASSQSSGSLGNEQFF
TRBV19 CASSITLRGASYGYTF
TRBV11-2 CASSPWGTGRSYEQYF
TRBV5-1 CASSPTGQGVTEAFF
TRBV6-6 CASRSTGSGNQPQHF
TRBV10-2 CASTQNRGEQYF
TRBV28 CASSLKSRTGLRSGANVLTF
TRBV5-8 CASSLALTRFSSYEQYF
TRBV6-4 CASSDRQDTEAFF
TRBV28 CASATTFYEQYF
TRBV19 CASRRDFLNTEAFF
TRBV5-5 CASSLSLAGVHYEQYF
TRBV7-2 CASSSLGTQYF
TRBV27 CASSLGDNYEQYF
TRBV9 CASSALGGGSLVYEQYF
TRBV5-1 CASSPGQGNYGYTF
TRBV9 CASSVGTGGNGNTIYF
TRBV4-1 CASSQGPQGAVAKNIQYF
TRBV5-1 CASSFVAGGGKLFF
TRBV15 CATSRVGLGTEAFF
TRBV7-8 CASSLQGTTYEQYF
TRBV28 CASSPSLRGNEQYF